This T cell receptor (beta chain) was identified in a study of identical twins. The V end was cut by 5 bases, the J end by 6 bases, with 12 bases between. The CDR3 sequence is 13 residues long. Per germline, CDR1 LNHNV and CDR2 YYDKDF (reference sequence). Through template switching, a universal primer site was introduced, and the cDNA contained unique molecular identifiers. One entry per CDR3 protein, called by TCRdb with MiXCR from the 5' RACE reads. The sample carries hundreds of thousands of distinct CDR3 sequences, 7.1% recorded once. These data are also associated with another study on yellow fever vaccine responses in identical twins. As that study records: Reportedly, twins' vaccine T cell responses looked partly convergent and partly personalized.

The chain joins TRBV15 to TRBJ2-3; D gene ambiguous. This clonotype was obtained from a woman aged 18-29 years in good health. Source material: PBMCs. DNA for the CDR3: TGTGCCACCAGCCGAGGAAGTCCGGATACGCAGTATTTT. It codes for CATSRGSPDTQYF. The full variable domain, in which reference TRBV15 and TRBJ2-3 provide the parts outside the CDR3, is DAMVIQNPRYQVTQFGKPVTLSCSQTLNHNVMYWYQQKSSQAPKLLFHYYDKDFNNEADTPDNFQSRRPNTSFCFLDIRSPGLGDTAMYLCATSRGSPDTQYFGPGTRLTVL.